A single sample is the source of the 30 T cell receptor beta chains below, sequenced in a study of OX40 agonist ivuxolimab in advanced cancers. The method was immunoSEQ multiplex PCR; TCRdb's version includes in-frame clones alone and lacks a portion of them. The data hold more than 80,000 clones, with about 88% observed a single time. The sequencing used CD4+ or CD8+ T cells sorted from blood, collected in a trial of the OX40 agonist ivuxolimab. All receptors derive from an adult with an advanced solid tumor such as melanoma, head and neck, liver or kidney cancer.

This chain connects TRBV15 to TRBJ2-3; D is ambiguous. CDR1 LNHNV and CDR2 YYDKDF come from the germline V gene (reference sequence). This CDR3 is 12 amino acids long. V was trimmed by 0 bases and J by 6 bases, leaving 4 bases between them. CDR3 sequence reads: CATSRDQDTQYF. CDR3 DNA: TGTGCCACCAGCAGAGATCAGGATACGCAGTATTTT.

The chain recombines TRBV19 with TRBJ1-4; D perhaps matches TRBD1 (5 bases). CDR3 size: 16 residues. The germline V gene has CDR1 LNHDA and CDR2 SQIVND (reference sequence). Trimming pared 4 bases from V and 5 bases from J, leaving 17 bases between. Written as DNA, the CDR3 is TGTGCCAGTAGTACCCGAGGACACCTCCTAAATGAAAAACTGTTTTTT. Its translation: CASSTRGHLLNEKLFF.

J is TRBJ2-3 and V is TRBV6-5; 11 bases fit TRBD2. Germline loops: CDR1 MNHEY, CDR2 SVGAGI. Trimming at V came to 3 bases and at J to 3 bases, leaving 5 bases not matched to a gene. This CDR3 is built from 16 residues. The CDR3 DNA follows: TGTGCCAGCAGTTATAGCGGGAGGGTCGGGACAGATACGCAGTATTTT. Protein sequence: CASSYSGRVGTDTQYF.

The chain has TRBV4-1 and TRBJ1-4, with 10 bases aligning to TRBD1. This CDR3 has 16 residues. V gave up 4 bases and J gave up 7 bases; unmatched junction bases: 9. Germline lookup yields CDR1 MGHRA and CDR2 YSYEKL. The CDR3 nucleotides are TGCGCCAGCAGCCTCACCCCCGGGGACAGGGGTGAAAAACTGTTTTTT. The encoded protein is CASSLTPGDRGEKLFF.

This clone turned up a few times. The J gene is TRBJ1-1, the V gene TRBV19, with D unresolved. The V gene's germline CDR1 is LNHDA and CDR2 SQIVND (reference sequence). This CDR3 spans 12 amino acids. The CDR3 spells CASRKRNTEAFF. The CDR3 nucleotides read TGTGCGAGCCGGAAACGGAACACTGAAGCTTTCTTT.

The J gene is TRBJ2-1, the V gene TRBV6-6; 7 bases match TRBD2. V lost 2 bases, J lost 6 bases, and 4 bases stayed unmatched. Germline V gene data show CDR1 as MNHNY and CDR2 as SVGAGI (reference sequence). The CDR3 contains 14 residues. CDR3 DNA sequence: TGTGCCAGCAGTTACGGGGAGGGCCGCAATGAGCAGTTCTTC. The encoded protein is CASSYGEGRNEQFF.

Of note for this clone: Other DNA sequences of this sample code for an identical CDR3. V gene TRBV18 combines with J gene TRBJ2-3, with D unclear. V was shortened by 6 bases and J by 3 bases, with 13 bases between the two germline ends. Germline V lookup: CDR1 KGHSH, CDR2 LQKENI. This CDR3 has 14 residues. The CDR3 DNA reads TGTGCCAGCTCGCTTCATAAGGGAACAGATACGCAGTATTTT. This encodes CASSLHKGTDTQYF.

The CDR3 spells CSVDDRGMRETQYF. The DNA of the CDR3 is TGCAGCGTTGATGACAGGGGTATGCGGGAGACCCAGTACTTC. The V and J genes are TRBV29-1 and TRBJ2-5, with TRBD1 matching 8 bases. Unmatched junction bases numbered 8, after V lost 3 bases and J lost 5 bases. The CDR3 has 14 amino acids. Per the germline V gene, CDR1 is SQVTM and CDR2 is ANQGSEA. Full variable domain (remainder filled in from reference TRBV29-1 and TRBJ2-5): SAVISQKPSRDICQRGTSLTIQCQVDSQVTMMFWYRQQPGQSLTLIATANQGSEATYESGFVIDKFPISRPNLTFSTLTVSNMSPEDSSIYLCSVDDRGMRETQYFGPGTRLLVL.

The rearrangement uses TRBV27 and TRBJ1-1; D remains ambiguous. V was pared by 1 base and J by 3 bases, with 6 bases between. The CDR3 loop spans 13 amino acids. From germline, CDR1 is MNHEY and CDR2 SMNVEV (reference sequence). The CDR3 protein is CASSLWVDTEAFF. As DNA, the CDR3 is TGTGCCAGCAGTTTATGGGTGGACACTGAAGCTTTCTTT.

The chain links TRBV7-9 to TRBJ2-1; 8 nucleotides agree with TRBD1. There are 16 residues in the CDR3. Germline V lookup: CDR1 SEHNR, CDR2 FQNEAQ (reference sequence). The V gene end was trimmed by 5 bases and the J gene end by 9 bases; junction bases not matched to a gene: 15. Written as DNA, the CDR3 is TGTGCCAGCAGCCCGTCCAGGGGAGATGACAGGGGTGAGCAGTTCTTC. Its translation: CASSPSRGDDRGEQFF.

This clone has only a few counts. V is TRBV7-8 and J is TRBJ1-2; D not certain. Germline V lookup: CDR1 SGHVS, CDR2 FQNEAQ. Trimming shortened V by 0 bases and J by 5 bases, and 4 bases separated the two germline ends. This CDR3 contains 12 residues. CDR3 region: CASSLAEYGYTF. CDR3 sequence (DNA): TGTGCCAGCAGCTTAGCGGAGTATGGCTACACCTTC.

The V gene is TRBV5-6, the J gene TRBJ1-1; D not resolved. CDR1 and CDR2 (germline): SGHDT, YYEEEE. The CDR3 covers 15 residues. V was cut by 0 bases and J by 8 bases, with 17 bases left in between. The CDR3 coding sequence is TGTGCCAGCAGCTTGGAGCCGAGGGAGCCATCAGAAGCTTTCTTT. Translating it yields CASSLEPREPSEAFF. Using reference TRBV5-6 and TRBJ1-1 for the parts outside the CDR3, the full variable domain is DAGVTQSPTHLIKTRGQQVTLRCSPKSGHDTVSWYQQALGQGPQFIFQYYEEEERQRGNFPDRFSGHQFPNYSSELNVNALLLGDSALYLCASSLEPREPSEAFFGQGTRLTVV.

The chain employs TRBV29-1 and TRBJ1-2; D might be TRBD1 (6 bases). Germline assignment: CDR1 SQVTM and CDR2 ANQGSEA. This CDR3 region has 12 residues. V gave up 5 bases and J gave up 7 bases, with 14 bases separating them. As DNA, the CDR3 is TGCAGCGTTAGCAAGGACAGTCCTGGCTACACCTTC. This codes for CSVSKDSPGYTF. The full variable domain, with the rest looked up from reference TRBV29-1 and TRBJ1-2, is SAVISQKPSRDICQRGTSLTIQCQVDSQVTMMFWYRQQPGQSLTLIATANQGSEATYESGFVIDKFPISRPNLTFSTLTVSNMSPEDSSIYLCSVSKDSPGYTFGSGTRLTVV.

This chain uses TRBV18 with TRBJ2-2, with a possible D match to TRBD1 (6 bases). CDR1 KGHSH and CDR2 LQKENI come from the germline V gene. The CDR3 is made up of 16 amino acids. V was pared by 5 bases and J by 1 base, with 14 bases between. CDR3 in amino acids: CASSDQGTRNTGELFF. Here the CDR3 DNA reads TGTGCCAGCTCAGATCAGGGGACCCGGAACACCGGGGAGCTGTTTTTT.

The chain is built from TRBV7-2 and TRBJ2-5; D is perhaps TRBD2 (6 bases). V was clipped by 2 bases and J by 5 bases, with 18 bases between them. The length of the CDR3 is 16 residues. Germline-derived CDR1 and CDR2 are SGHTA and FQGNSA. CDR3 residues: CASSLKEGAPGETQYF. As DNA, the CDR3 is TGTGCCAGCAGCTTAAAGGAGGGCGCCCCCGGGGAGACCCAGTACTTC.

V is TRBV2 and J is TRBJ2-7; 10 bases are shared with TRBD2. The J segment lost 4 bases and the V segment lost 2 bases, leaving 11 bases of the junction unmatched. The CDR3 length is 17 residues. The V gene's germline CDR1 is SNHLY and CDR2 FYNNEI. The CDR3 sequence is CASSEPFLAGDVYEQYF. The CDR3 DNA reads TGTGCCAGCAGTGAACCTTTTCTAGCGGGAGACGTTTACGAGCAGTACTTC.

CDR3 nucleotide sequence: TGTGCCACACTCTCGGGGGGGGCTTCACCCCTCCACTTT. Residues: CATLSGGASPLHF. This chain uses TRBV6-1 with TRBJ1-6, with D tentatively TRBD1 (6 bases). With 10 bases removed from V and 9 bases from J, the gap between germline ends came to 16 bases. This CDR3 is built from 13 residues. Germline lookup yields CDR1 MNHNS and CDR2 SASEGT.

The chain joins TRBV7-2 to TRBJ2-1, with 7 bases fitting TRBD1. This CDR3 has 14 residues. Germline V gene sequence: CDR1 SGHTA, CDR2 FQGNSA. J was trimmed by 7 bases and V by 3 bases; bases with no gene match: 6. CDR3 loop: CASSFPGQWNEQFF. The CDR3 DNA is TGTGCCAGCAGCTTCCCGGGACAGTGGAATGAGCAGTTCTTC.

The chain couples TRBV19 to TRBJ2-5, with 8 bases that match TRBD2. The germline CDR1 and CDR2 sequences are LNHDA and SQIVND (reference sequence). With V trimmed by 6 bases and J by 5 bases, 2 bases remained unmatched. The CDR3 runs to 12 residues. CDR3 sequence reads: CASSTGGETQYF. CDR3 sequence (DNA): TGTGCCAGTAGCACGGGAGGGGAGACCCAGTACTTC. Variable domain in full (rest from reference TRBV19 and TRBJ2-5): DGGITQSPKYLFRKEGQNVTLSCEQNLNHDAMYWYRQDPGQGLRLIYYSQIVNDFQKGDIAEGYSVSREKKESFPLTVTSAQKNPTAFYLCASSTGGETQYFGPGTRLLVL.

This chain joins TRBV10-3 and TRBJ2-7; D is uncertain. Trimming took 6 bases from V and 5 from J, leaving 14 bases between them. CDR3 length equals 13 residues. Germline CDR1 and CDR2: ENHRY and SYGVKD. The chain's CDR3 is CAIRAAELDEQYF. CDR3 in DNA: TGTGCCATCAGGGCAGCCGAGTTGGACGAGCAGTACTTC.

This clone came up a few times. V and J are TRBV7-9 and TRBJ1-1; D gene unclear. The germline CDR1 and CDR2 sequences are SEHNR and FQNEAQ (reference sequence). V was pared by 7 bases and J by 7 bases, with 16 bases between. The CDR3 length is 13 residues. CDR3 residues: CASTIQTGNEAFF. CDR3 sequence (DNA): TGTGCCAGCACCATTCAAACGGGGAATGAAGCTTTCTTT.

The V gene is TRBV7-6, the J gene TRBJ2-1, with D uncertain. With 1 base removed from V and 4 bases from J, the gap between germline ends came to 5 bases. The CDR3 is 13 residues long. In germline, CDR1 is SGHVS, CDR2 FNYEAQ. CDR3 sequence (DNA): TGTGCCAGCAGCTTAGAGGTATACAATGAGCAGTTCTTC. Residues: CASSLEVYNEQFF.

A few counts support this clone. The chain employs TRBV19 and TRBJ2-1, with D tentatively TRBD2 (7 bases). The CDR3 is 16 residues long. Trimming left V 4 bases short and J 2 bases short, with 15 bases between. Per the germline V gene, CDR1 is LNHDA and CDR2 is SQIVND (reference sequence). The CDR3 protein is CASSKMARGPYNEQFF. The CDR3 DNA reads TGTGCCAGTAGTAAGATGGCGCGGGGGCCCTACAATGAGCAGTTCTTC.

The sample holds a few counts of this clone. The V and J genes are TRBV4-3 and TRBJ2-3; unclear D gene. V lost 0 bases and J lost 4, with 8 bases in between. Germline assignment: CDR1 LGHNA and CDR2 YSLEER. The CDR3 is 14 amino acids. CDR3 in amino acids: CASSQDRRADTQYF. CDR3 nucleotide sequence: TGCGCCAGCAGCCAAGATCGACGGGCAGATACGCAGTATTTT.

J is TRBJ2-1 and V is TRBV11-2; TRBD2 aligns across 8 bases. The CDR3 runs to 14 residues. Germline loops: CDR1 SGHAT, CDR2 FQNNGV. The V gene end was trimmed by 3 bases and the J gene end by 4 bases; junction bases not matched to a gene: 2. The CDR3 bases are TGTGCCAGCAGCTTCGGGGGGGGTTACAATGAGCAGTTCTTC. Its translation is CASSFGGGYNEQFF.

In this sample, this clone turned up once. V gene TRBV5-1 combines with J gene TRBJ2-3; 12 bases align to TRBD2. Germline assignment: CDR1 SGHRS and CDR2 YFSETQ. V lost 5 bases to trimming and J lost 4 bases; unmatched junction nucleotides: 8. CDR3 size: 16 residues. CDR3 nucleotide sequence: TGCGCCAGCAGATGGACAACTAGCGGGAGGCCAGATACGCAGTATTTT. Its protein product is CASRWTTSGRPDTQYF.

V is TRBV9 and J is TRBJ1-5; D may be TRBD1 (5 bases). V was pared by 2 bases and J by 4 bases, with 13 bases between. From germline, CDR1 is SGDLS and CDR2 YYNGEE. This CDR3 region has 15 residues. The CDR3 sequence is CASSVGGGRNQPQHF. As DNA, the CDR3 is TGTGCCAGCAGCGTCGGGGGTGGGAGAAATCAGCCCCAGCATTTT.

The chain couples TRBV7-9 to TRBJ2-7; the D gene is possibly TRBD2 (5 bases). CDR1 SEHNR and CDR2 FQNEAQ come from the germline V gene (reference sequence). The CDR3 totals 14 residues. V dropped 5 bases and J dropped 5 bases, with 16 bases sitting between them. DNA of the CDR3: TGTGCCAGCAGCCGAGGAGGAGGTACAGACGAGCAGTACTTC. Its protein is CASSRGGGTDEQYF.

This chain links TRBV10-2 with TRBJ1-5; D is possibly TRBD1 (5 bases). CDR1 WSHSY and CDR2 SAAADI come from the germline V gene. CDR3 length: 16 amino acids. Trimming removed 7 bases at V and 0 bases at J, with 16 bases between. The CDR3 sequence is CASIEGPAYSNQPQHF. CDR3 sequence (DNA): TGCGCCAGCATCGAGGGGCCGGCGTATAGCAATCAGCCCCAGCATTTT.

The V call is TRBV7-2, the J call TRBJ1-4, with 8 positions matching TRBD1. V shed 4 bases, J shed 0 bases, and the junction held 7 bases outside the gene matches. This CDR3 region has 17 residues. Germline CDR1 and CDR2: SGHTA and FQGNSA. This chain's CDR3 is CASSSRQGTSTNEKLFF. The DNA of the CDR3 is TGTGCCAGCAGCTCTCGACAGGGGACCTCAACTAATGAAAAACTGTTTTTT.